The next 21 T cell receptor beta chains were all read from a single sample in a study of cytomegalovirus exposure and HLA in healthy donors (dated by TCRdb to 2017 to 2019). The library was produced with the immunoSEQ multiplex PCR assay. The multiplex PCR relied on a mix of 60 forward primers for TCR Vbeta segments and 13 reverse primers for TCR Jbeta segments. The table was pulled from immuneACCESS by TCRdb, which kept in-frame rearrangements only. Such tables lose some clones; where checked, under half of the loss comes from unresolved V genes, and the rest has no known cause. This sample has 120,000 to 150,000 clones in its table, and around four fifths of those were observed once. The top ten constitute 2% to 2.5% of the sample. Sequencing used PBMCs. Receptors were obtained from a boy aged 2 to 10 in good health and CMV-seronegative.

The chain is built from TRBV27 and TRBJ1-4; D gene unclear. Germline V lookup: CDR1 MNHEY, CDR2 SMNVEV (reference sequence). The CDR3 spans 15 residues. Trimming pared 7 bases from V and 5 bases from J, leaving 17 bases between. CDR3 region: CASTTSRRINEKLFF. CDR3 coding DNA: TGTGCCAGCACCACATCCCGCCGCATCAATGAAAAACTGTTTTTT.

The chain is built from TRBV2 and TRBJ1-5, with 7 bases lining up with TRBD1. Germline loops: CDR1 SNHLY, CDR2 FYNNEI. After removal of 6 bases from V and 5 bases from J, the junction contained 7 bases not matched to a gene. CDR3 length equals 14 residues. The CDR3, as DNA: TGTGCCAGCAGCCGGGACAGACACTATCAGCCCCAGCATTTT. This translates into CASSRDRHYQPQHF.

The chain recombines TRBV7-3 with TRBJ2-1; TRBD2 matches at 7 bases. The V gene's germline CDR1 is SGHTA and CDR2 FQGTGA. Trimming removed 6 bases from V and 7 bases from J; junction bases left unmatched: 9. The CDR3 consists of 14 residues. This CDR3 reads CASSQVGGLNEQFF. For the CDR3, the DNA is TGTGCCAGCAGTCAGGTGGGGGGGTTGAATGAGCAGTTCTTC. Combining the CDR3 with reference TRBV7-3 and TRBJ2-1 gives the whole variable domain GAGVSQTPSNKVTEKGKYVELRCDPISGHTALYWYRQSLGQGPEFLIYFQGTGAADDSGLPNDRFFAVRPEGSVSTLKIQRTERGDSAVYLCASSQVGGLNEQFFGPGTRLTVL.

This chain connects TRBV6-4 to TRBJ2-1; 7 nucleotides agree with TRBD2. The V gene's germline CDR1 is MRHNA and CDR2 SNTAGT. V lost 3 bases and J lost 0; bases outside the gene matches: 5. The CDR3 contains 16 residues. The CDR3 here is CASSEGGRLSYNEQFF. CDR3 in DNA: TGTGCCAGCAGTGAAGGCGGGAGACTCTCCTACAATGAGCAGTTCTTC.

This clone was seen once. The chain has TRBV5-4 and TRBJ2-2; 11 nucleotides agree with TRBD2. J gave up 5 bases and V 5 bases, and 8 bases lay outside the gene matches. Per germline, CDR1 SGHNT and CDR2 YYREEE (reference sequence). This CDR3 has 16 amino acids. The CDR3 loop is CASRSTSGGGTGELFF. Here the CDR3 DNA reads TGTGCCAGCAGATCAACTAGCGGGGGAGGAACCGGGGAGCTGTTTTTT.

The V and J genes are TRBV5-1 and TRBJ1-2; no reliable D call. The ends were cut back, 1 base at V and 0 bases at J, with 4 bases in the middle. Germline V gene data show CDR1 as SGHRS and CDR2 as YFSETQ. This CDR3 region has 13 residues. The CDR3 nucleotides read TGCGCCAGCAGCTTGACAGCTAACTATGGCTACACCTTC. Encoded protein: CASSLTANYGYTF.

This clone was detected only a few times. This chain links TRBV29-1 with TRBJ2-2, with D possibly TRBD2 on 5 matching bases. The CDR3 loop spans 14 amino acids. The germline CDR1 and CDR2 sequences are SQVTM and ANQGSEA. V lost 1 base and J 3 bases, leaving 9 bases between the germline ends. The CDR3 is CSVEAGMDTGELFF. CDR3 DNA sequence: TGCAGCGTTGAAGCGGGAATGGACACCGGGGAGCTGTTTTTT.

On this clone itself: Other nucleotide sequences in the sample specify the same CDR3. The V call is TRBV19, the J call TRBJ1-5; D is uncertain. In germline, CDR1 is LNHDA, CDR2 SQIVND (reference sequence). V gave up 3 bases and J gave up 3 bases, with 9 bases separating them. This CDR3 comprises 14 residues. Here the CDR3 reads CASSMGGLNQPQHF. The CDR3 nucleotides are TGTGCCAGTAGTATGGGCGGGCTCAATCAGCCCCAGCATTTT.

The rearrangement joins TRBV9 to TRBJ1-2, with unresolved D. From germline, CDR1 is SGDLS and CDR2 YYNGEE. Trimming pared 0 bases from V and 8 bases from J, leaving 17 bases between. The CDR3 covers 15 residues. CDR3 nucleotides: TGTGCCAGCAGCGTAGCCGCTCGGATCCGGGAAGGCTACACCTTC. The encoded protein is CASSVAARIREGYTF.

This chain links TRBV19 with TRBJ2-1, with a possible D match to TRBD2 (5 bases). This CDR3 has 14 amino acids. The germline gives CDR1 LNHDA, CDR2 SQIVND (reference sequence). V was clipped by 4 bases and J by 10 bases, with 17 bases between them. The CDR3 DNA reads as TGTGCCAGTAGTACTGCCGGGGTTCAGTCGGAGCAGTTCTTC. This encodes CASSTAGVQSEQFF.

The count of this clone is one. The rearrangement links TRBV6-5 to TRBJ2-1; D is perhaps TRBD1 (6 bases). This CDR3 is built from 13 residues. Trimming took 3 bases from V and 7 from J, leaving 10 bases between them. In germline, CDR1 is MNHEY, CDR2 SVGAGI. CDR3: CASSYQGSNEQFF. The DNA of the CDR3 is TGTGCCAGCAGTTATCAGGGGTCAAATGAGCAGTTCTTC.

J is TRBJ2-7 and V is TRBV9; 11 bases line up with TRBD2. CDR1 and CDR2 from the germline V gene are SGDLS and YYNGEE. The junction had 4 bases not matched to a gene; V was cut back by 0 bases and J by 2 bases. This CDR3 contains 16 residues. The CDR3 DNA follows: TGTGCCAGCAGCGTAGGACTAGCGGGACCGGCCTACGAGCAGTACTTC. Protein product: CASSVGLAGPAYEQYF. The full variable domain, completed using reference TRBV9 and TRBJ2-7, is DSGVTQTPKHLITATGQRVTLRCSPRSGDLSVYWYQQSLDQGLQFLIQYYNGEERAKGNILERFSAQQFPDLHSELNLSSLELGDSALYFCASSVGLAGPAYEQYFGPGTRLTVT.

This clone was counted a few times. The J gene is TRBJ1-1, the V gene TRBV6-6, with D possibly matching TRBD1 (6 bases). The CDR3 contains 15 residues. Germline V gene data show CDR1 as MNHNY and CDR2 as SVGAGI (reference sequence). V was shortened by 2 bases and J by 0 bases, with 10 bases between the two germline ends. The CDR3 nucleotides are TGTGCCAGCAGTTACGTGGACAGTGTGAACACTGAAGCTTTCTTT. Translating gives CASSYVDSVNTEAFF.

This clone was observed a few times. The chain is built from TRBV5-1 and TRBJ1-6, with 8 positions matching TRBD1. Germline assignment: CDR1 SGHRS and CDR2 YFSETQ. V shed 0 bases, J shed 10 bases, and the junction held 18 bases outside the gene matches. The CDR3 contains 19 residues. CDR3 sequence: CASSLGGQVELGRKSPLHF. As DNA, the CDR3 is TGCGCCAGCAGCTTGGGGGGACAGGTTGAGTTGGGTAGAAAATCACCCCTCCACTTT.

The chain carries TRBV14 and TRBJ2-1; 7 nucleotides match TRBD1. After removal of 2 bases from V and 3 bases from J, the junction contained 4 bases not matched to a gene. Germline assignment: CDR1 SGHDN and CDR2 FVKESK. This CDR3 is built from 15 residues. Here the CDR3 reads CASSQFNRGYNEQFF. CDR3 nucleotides: TGTGCCAGCAGCCAATTTAACAGGGGCTACAATGAGCAGTTCTTC.

This chain links TRBV6-5 with TRBJ2-1, with D uncertain. The V and J ends lost 6 bases and 0 bases respectively, with 12 bases between them. Germline lookup yields CDR1 MNHEY and CDR2 SVGAGI. This CDR3 spans 15 amino acids. The CDR3 loop is CASSRSFSSYNEQFF. The CDR3 region has the DNA TGTGCCAGCAGCCGATCTTTTAGCTCCTACAATGAGCAGTTCTTC.

This chain joins TRBV10-2 and TRBJ2-7, with 7 bases lining up with TRBD1. V shed 7 bases and J 6 bases; nucleotides not matched to a gene: 9. In germline, CDR1 is WSHSY, CDR2 SAAADI. The CDR3 has 13 residues. The CDR3 region has the DNA TGCGCCAGCACTCCAGGGACAGCTGGCGAGCAGTACTTC. Its translation is CASTPGTAGEQYF.

This clone came up a few times. The V call is TRBV28, the J call TRBJ1-2, with D possibly being TRBD1 (5 bases). The CDR3 sequence is 15 residues long. Germline V CDR1 and CDR2: MDHEN, SYDVKM. Trimming pared 5 bases from V and 2 bases from J, leaving 15 bases between. The CDR3 coding sequence is TGTGCCAGCAGTAGCCTCCGACAGCCCAACTATGGCTACACCTTC. Its translation is CASSSLRQPNYGYTF.

The genes are TRBV6-5 and TRBJ1-1; D is ambiguous. Per germline, CDR1 MNHEY and CDR2 SVGAGI. V was pared by 2 bases and J by 4 bases, with 11 bases between. This CDR3 contains 14 residues. Here the CDR3 reads CASSYGPRGTEAFF. In DNA form, the CDR3 reads TGTGCCAGCAGTTACGGCCCTCGGGGCACTGAAGCTTTCTTT.

This sequence joins TRBV6-1 and TRBJ2-3; 8 bases are shared with TRBD2. The CDR3 extends over 16 amino acids. Per the germline V gene, CDR1 is MNHNS and CDR2 is SASEGT. The V and J ends lost 0 bases and 4 bases, in that order; junction bases with no gene match: 6. The chain's CDR3 is CASSEALAGGPDTQYF. DNA of the CDR3: TGTGCCAGCAGTGAAGCGCTGGCGGGGGGCCCAGATACGCAGTATTTT.

The chain uses TRBV5-4 and TRBJ1-3, with unresolved D. Germline values: CDR1 SGHNT, CDR2 YYREEE (reference sequence). V shed 4 bases and J shed 0 bases, with 11 bases lying between them. The CDR3 contains 15 residues. CDR3 loop: CASSVDSGSGNTIYF. The CDR3 nucleotides are TGTGCCAGCAGCGTGGACTCCGGCTCTGGAAACACCATATATTTT.